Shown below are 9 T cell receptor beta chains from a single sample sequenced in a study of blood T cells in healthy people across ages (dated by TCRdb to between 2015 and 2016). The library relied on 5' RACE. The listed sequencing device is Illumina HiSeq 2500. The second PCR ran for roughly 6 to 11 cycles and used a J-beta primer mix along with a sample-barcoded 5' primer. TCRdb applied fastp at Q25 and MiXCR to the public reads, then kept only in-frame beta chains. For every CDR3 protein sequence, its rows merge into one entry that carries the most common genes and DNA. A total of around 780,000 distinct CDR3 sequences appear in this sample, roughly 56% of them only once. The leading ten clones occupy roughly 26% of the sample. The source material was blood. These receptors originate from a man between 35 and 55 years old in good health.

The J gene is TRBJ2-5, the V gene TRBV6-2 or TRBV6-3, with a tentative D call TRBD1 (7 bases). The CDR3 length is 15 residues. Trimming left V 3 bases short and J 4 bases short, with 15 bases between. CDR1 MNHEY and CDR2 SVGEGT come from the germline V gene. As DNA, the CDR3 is TGTGCCAGCAGTTATCGCGGGACAGTGGGAGAGACCCAGTACTTC. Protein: CASSYRGTVGETQYF.

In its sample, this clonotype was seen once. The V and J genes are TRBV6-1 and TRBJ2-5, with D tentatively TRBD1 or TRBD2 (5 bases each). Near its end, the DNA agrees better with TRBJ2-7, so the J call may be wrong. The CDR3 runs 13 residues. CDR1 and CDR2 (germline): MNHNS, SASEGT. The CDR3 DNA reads TGTGCCAGCAGTGAAGTGGTGGGGGACGAGCAGTACTTC. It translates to CASSEVVGDEQYF.

CDR3 amino acids: CSARLLGEQYF. The DNA of the CDR3 is TGCAGTGCCAGGCTCCTCGGCGAGCAGTACTTC. The gene calls are TRBV20-1 and TRBJ2-4; D remains ambiguous. TRBJ2-7 explains the end of the DNA better; the J call may be wrong. There are 11 residues in the CDR3. Germline CDR1 is DFQATT and CDR2 is SNEGSKA (reference sequence).

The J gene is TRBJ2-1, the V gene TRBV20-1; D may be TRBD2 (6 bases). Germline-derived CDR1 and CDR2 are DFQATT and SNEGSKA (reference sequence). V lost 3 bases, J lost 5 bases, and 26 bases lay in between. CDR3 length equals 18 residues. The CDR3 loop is CSASFSRPGGIKDNEQFF. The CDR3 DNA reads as TGCAGTGCTAGTTTTTCCCGTCCTGGCGGGATTAAGGACAATGAGCAGTTCTTC.

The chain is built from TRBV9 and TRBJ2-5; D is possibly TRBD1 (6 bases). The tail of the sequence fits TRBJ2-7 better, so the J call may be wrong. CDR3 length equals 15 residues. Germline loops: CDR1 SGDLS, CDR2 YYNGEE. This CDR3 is CASSVSPGDPDEQYF. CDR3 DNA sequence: TGTGCCAGCAGCGTATCCCCAGGGGATCCCGACGAGCAGTACTTC.

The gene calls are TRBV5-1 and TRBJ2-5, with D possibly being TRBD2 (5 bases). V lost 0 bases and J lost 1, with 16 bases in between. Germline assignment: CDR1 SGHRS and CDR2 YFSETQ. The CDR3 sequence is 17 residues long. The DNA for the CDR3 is TGCGCCAGCAGCTTGGCGGTAAGCGGCCGATTCCAAGAGACCCAGTACTTC. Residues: CASSLAVSGRFQETQYF.

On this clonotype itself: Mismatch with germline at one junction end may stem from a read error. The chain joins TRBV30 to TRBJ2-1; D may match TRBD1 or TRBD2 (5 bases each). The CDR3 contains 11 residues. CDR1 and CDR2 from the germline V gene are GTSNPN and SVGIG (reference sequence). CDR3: CAGSKGNEQFF. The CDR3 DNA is TGTGCCGGGAGTAAGGGGAATGAGCAGTTCTTC.

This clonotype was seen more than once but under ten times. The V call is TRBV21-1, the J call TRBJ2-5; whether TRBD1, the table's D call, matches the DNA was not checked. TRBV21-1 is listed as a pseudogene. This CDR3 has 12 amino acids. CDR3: CASNSGKETQYF. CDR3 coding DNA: TGTGCCAGCAACTCCGGGAAAGAGACCCAGTACTTC.

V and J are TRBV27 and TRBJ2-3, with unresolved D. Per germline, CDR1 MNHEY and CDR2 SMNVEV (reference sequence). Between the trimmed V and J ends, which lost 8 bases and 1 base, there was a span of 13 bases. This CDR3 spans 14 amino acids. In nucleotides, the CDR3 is TGTGCCAGCCGCGGCGATTTGGGCACAGATACGCAGTATTTT. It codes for CASRGDLGTDTQYF.